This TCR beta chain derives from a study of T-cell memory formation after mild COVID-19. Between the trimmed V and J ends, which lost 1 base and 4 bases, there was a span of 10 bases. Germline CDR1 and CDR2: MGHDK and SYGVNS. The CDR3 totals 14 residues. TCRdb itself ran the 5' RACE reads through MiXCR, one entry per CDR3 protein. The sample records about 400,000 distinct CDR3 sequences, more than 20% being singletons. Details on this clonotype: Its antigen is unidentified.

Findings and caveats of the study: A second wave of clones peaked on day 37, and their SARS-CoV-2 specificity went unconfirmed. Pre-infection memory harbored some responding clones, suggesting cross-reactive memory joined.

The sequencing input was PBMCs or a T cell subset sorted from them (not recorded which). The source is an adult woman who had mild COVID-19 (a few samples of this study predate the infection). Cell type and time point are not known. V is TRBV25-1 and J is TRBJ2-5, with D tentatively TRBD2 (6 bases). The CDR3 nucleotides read TGTGCCAGCAGTGAATGGGGGGTACCAGAGACCCAGTACTTC. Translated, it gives CASSEWGVPETQYF.